Below are 5 T cell receptor beta chains sequenced from a single sample in a study of blood T cell repertoires in COVID-19. Clones were sequenced by immunoSEQ multiplex PCR, and TCRdb holds only the in-frame ones, with some missing. The repertoire has under 120,000 clones, roughly 80% of them found once; the top ten carry around 20%. Sequences were obtained from peripheral blood. Receptor source: a man in his 70s with active or convalescent COVID-19.

The chain has TRBV5-5 and TRBJ2-3, with 8 nucleotides matching TRBD1. The V gene's germline CDR1 is SGHKS and CDR2 YYEKEE (reference sequence). The J segment lost 3 bases and the V segment lost 2 bases, leaving 5 bases of the junction unmatched. This CDR3 region has 15 residues. The CDR3 DNA is TGTGCCAGCAGCTTCTACAGGGGGAGGACAGATACGCAGTATTTT. It is translated as CASSFYRGRTDTQYF.

The rearrangement uses TRBV9 and TRBJ2-7; possibly TRBD1 for D (6 bases). CDR1 and CDR2 from the germline V gene are SGDLS and YYNGEE. V was clipped by 2 bases and J by 0 bases, with 12 bases between them. The CDR3 extends over 15 amino acids. The CDR3 sequence: CASSVGHTNSYEQYF. CDR3 coding DNA: TGTGCCAGCAGCGTGGGACATACTAACTCCTACGAGCAGTACTTC.

The chain joins TRBV5-1 to TRBJ2-3; TRBD2 matches 13 bases. The CDR3 is 17 amino acids. Germline CDR1 reads SGHRS; CDR2 reads YFSETQ. Trimming took 3 bases from V and 3 from J; bases not matched to a gene: 7. CDR3 DNA: TGCGCCAGCAGCTCTATGACTAGCGGGGGGTATACAGATACGCAGTATTTT. Translation gives CASSSMTSGGYTDTQYF.

This clone has only a few counts. The chain couples TRBV14 to TRBJ2-5, with TRBD2 identical over 8 bases. Germline CDR1 and CDR2: SGHDN and FVKESK. CDR3 length: 13 amino acids. The ends lost 2 bases at V and 4 bases at J; junction bases unmatched: 0. CDR3 DNA: TGTGCCAGCAGCCAACTAGCGGGAGAGACCCAGTACTTC. It yields the protein CASSQLAGETQYF.

This clone was detected only a few times. This rearrangement joins TRBV10-3 to TRBJ2-1, with 11 bases fitting TRBD2. Germline assignment: CDR1 ENHRY and CDR2 SYGVKD. The CDR3 has 14 amino acids. J gave up 5 bases and V 4 bases, and 1 base lay outside the gene matches. In DNA, the CDR3 is TGTGCCATCAGTGTAGCGGGGGGGCACAATGAGCAGTTCTTC. This translates into CAISVAGGHNEQFF.